These 29 T cell receptor beta chains were sequenced from one sample in a study of T cells in Graves' hyperthyroidism and ophthalmopathy. Amplified TCR beta CDR3 regions derived from RNA transcripts. The HTBI set primed first-round TCR CDR3 RT-PCR. Using its own MiXCR run on the multiplex PCR reads, TCRdb lists one record per CDR3 protein. In the table there are more than 300,000 distinct CDR3 sequences, around 18% of which are singletons. Specimen: blood. The receptors were sampled from a man aged 18 to 29 with Graves' ophthalmopathy.

With respect to this clonotype: A read error is possible here, since a much larger clone lies one base away. The genes are TRBV10-3 and TRBJ1-6; D gene ambiguous. The CDR3 has 16 residues. Germline-derived CDR1 and CDR2 are ENHRY and SYGVKD. The CDR3 sequence: CAIRESKRLGANPLHF. CDR3 nucleotide sequence: TGTGCCATCAGAGAGTCGAAGCGGCTCGGAGCTAATCCCCTCCACTTT.

This clonotype has at least ten counts. The rearrangement links TRBV6-5 to TRBJ1-1, with a tentative D call TRBD1 (6 bases). Trimming shortened V by 2 bases and J by 0 bases, and 7 bases separated the two germline ends. CDR1 and CDR2 (germline): MNHEY, SVGAGI. The CDR3 extends over 14 amino acids. CDR3 bases: TGTGCCAGCAGTTACGGACAGTTGAACACTGAAGCTTTCTTT. This encodes CASSYGQLNTEAFF.

This clonotype was counted at least ten times. The V gene is TRBV5-1, the J gene TRBJ2-7; D might be TRBD1 or TRBD2, each matching 5 bases. V shed 0 bases and J shed 5 bases, with 12 bases lying between them. The V gene's germline CDR1 is SGHRS and CDR2 YFSETQ. This CDR3 comprises 14 residues. CDR3: CASSLGAGSDEQYF. The CDR3 DNA sequence: TGCGCCAGCAGCTTGGGGGCAGGGAGCGACGAGCAGTACTTC. Full variable domain (remainder filled in from reference TRBV5-1 and TRBJ2-7): KAGVTQTPRYLIKTRGQQVTLSCSPISGHRSVSWYQQTPGQGLQFLFEYFSETQRNKGNFPGRFSGRQFSNSRSEMNVSTLELGDSALYLCASSLGAGSDEQYFGPGTRLTVT.

This clonotype showed up many times. The V and J genes are TRBV5-5 and TRBJ1-2; 8 bases map to TRBD1. V shed 4 bases, J shed 1 base, and the junction held 9 bases outside the gene matches. CDR1 and CDR2 (germline): SGHKS, YYEKEE (reference sequence). The CDR3 contains 16 residues. Written as DNA, the CDR3 is TGTGCCAGCAGCAGGGACAGGCAGGGGGATAACTATGGCTACACCTTC. The encoded protein is CASSRDRQGDNYGYTF.

The chain joins TRBV7-9 to TRBJ2-3, with D possibly TRBD2 on 6 matching bases. The CDR3 is 14 amino acids. Trimming left V 7 bases short and J 12 bases short, with 23 bases between. Germline V gene data show CDR1 as SEHNR and CDR2 as FQNEAQ (reference sequence). In nucleotides, the CDR3 is TGTGCCAGCATGAATCTCGCTAGCGCAGGGATCCAGTATTTT. It is translated as CASMNLASAGIQYF.

This clonotype has more than one count but fewer than ten. The chain couples TRBV5-1 to TRBJ2-1, with a tentative D call TRBD2 (6 bases). The CDR3 runs to 16 residues. Trimming took 0 bases from V and 9 from J, leaving 19 bases between them. Germline CDR1 reads SGHRS; CDR2 reads YFSETQ. The CDR3 region is CASSLAFTDVGGEQFF. DNA of the CDR3: TGCGCCAGCAGCTTGGCCTTCACGGACGTCGGGGGTGAGCAGTTCTTC.

The chain has TRBV7-2 and TRBJ1-6, with D possibly matching TRBD1 (5 bases). V lost 3 bases and J 13 bases, leaving 19 bases between the germline ends. The length of the CDR3 is 15 residues. The germline gives CDR1 SGHTA, CDR2 FQGNSA. CDR3 protein: CASSLGGRDHQPLHF. The DNA for the CDR3 is TGTGCCAGCAGCTTGGGCGGCAGGGATCACCAGCCCCTCCACTTT.

This clonotype was found many times. The chain combines TRBV6-5 with TRBJ2-1; TRBD1 matches at 11 bases. CDR3 size: 17 residues. V was pared by 0 bases and J by 10 bases, with 11 bases of the junction left unmatched. The germline gives CDR1 MNHEY, CDR2 SVGAGI. CDR3 residues: CASSYSGPGQGAGEQFF. The CDR3 DNA is TGTGCCAGCAGTTACTCGGGGCCCGGACAGGGGGCAGGGGAGCAGTTCTTC.

There are many counts of this clonotype. The chain combines TRBV27 with TRBJ1-3, with TRBD1 matching over 7 bases. Per the germline V gene, CDR1 is MNHEY and CDR2 is SMNVEV (reference sequence). This CDR3 comprises 16 residues. The V gene end was trimmed by 5 bases and the J gene end by 0 bases; junction bases not matched to a gene: 7. CDR3 in amino acids: CASSPGQASSGNTIYF. The CDR3 DNA reads as TGTGCCAGCAGTCCCGGACAGGCCTCCTCTGGAAACACCATATATTTT.

This clonotype was detected only a few times. This chain joins TRBV2 and TRBJ1-5; 7 bases are shared with TRBD1. The V gene's germline CDR1 is SNHLY and CDR2 FYNNEI. V lost 4 bases and J lost 3; bases outside the gene matches: 6. This CDR3 comprises 15 residues. The DNA for the CDR3 is TGTGCCAGCAGTGTGTATGGGACAGTCAATCAGCCCCAGCATTTT. As protein: CASSVYGTVNQPQHF.

This clonotype was found many times. The chain is built from TRBV3-1 and TRBJ1-4; tentatively, D is TRBD1 (5 bases). Trimming pared 3 bases from V and 4 bases from J, leaving 9 bases between. Germline CDR1 and CDR2: LGHDT and YNNKEL (reference sequence). The CDR3 has 14 residues. CDR3 in amino acids: CASSHRGYNEKLFF. The CDR3 region has the DNA TGTGCCAGCAGCCACCGGGGCTATAATGAAAAACTGTTTTTT. The full variable domain, in which reference TRBV3-1 and TRBJ1-4 provide the parts outside the CDR3, is DTAVSQTPKYLVTQMGNDKSIKCEQNLGHDTMYWYKQDSKKFLKIMFSYNNKELIINETVPNRFSPKSPDKAHLNLHINSLELGDSAVYFCASSHRGYNEKLFFGSGTQLSVL.

This clonotype has only a few counts. The gene calls are TRBV4-1 and TRBJ1-1; D is perhaps TRBD1 (5 bases). This CDR3 has 13 amino acids. V was cut by 3 bases and J by 8 bases, with 13 bases left in between. Germline-derived CDR1 and CDR2 are MGHRA and YSYEKL. CDR3 amino acids: CASSHLPRDEAFF. The CDR3 DNA follows: TGCGCCAGCAGCCACCTACCCCGGGACGAAGCTTTCTTT.

V usage is TRBV9 and J usage is TRBJ2-7; the D gene is possibly TRBD1 (6 bases). V was shortened by 0 bases and J by 2 bases, with 12 bases between the two germline ends. The CDR3 has 15 amino acids. The germline CDR1 and CDR2 sequences are SGDLS and YYNGEE. The DNA for the CDR3 is TGTGCCAGCAGCGTAGGAAGGGACACCACCTACGAGCAGTACTTC. Translating gives CASSVGRDTTYEQYF.

V usage is TRBV6-1 and J usage is TRBJ1-1; D is ambiguous. Deletions cut 7 bases from V and 12 bases from J, with 15 bases between. CDR1 is MNHNS, CDR2 SASEGT, per germline. The CDR3 totals 11 residues. The CDR3 nucleotides read TGTGCCAGCACCCCGGGGTTTGATACTTTCTTT. It is translated as CASTPGFDTFF.

The rearrangement uses TRBV25-1 and TRBJ2-7; possible D gene TRBD1, 7 bases. The CDR3 runs to 14 residues. CDR1 is MGHDK, CDR2 SYGVNS, per germline. Trimming left V 5 bases short and J 3 bases short, with 14 bases between. The CDR3 DNA follows: TGTGCCAGCAGTCAAACCCAGGGGGGCTACGAGCAGTACTTC. It yields the protein CASSQTQGGYEQYF.

In the case of this clonotype: This may stem from a read error, because a much larger clone lies one nucleotide away. The chain recombines TRBV7-9 with TRBJ2-6; 9 nucleotides match TRBD1. The CDR3 runs to 17 residues. Germline lookup yields CDR1 SEHNR and CDR2 FQNEAQ (reference sequence). This chain's CDR3 is CACSTGQGNSGANVLTF. In nucleotides, the CDR3 is TGTGCCTGCAGCACCGGACAGGGGAACTCCGGGGCCAACGTCCTGACTTTC.

There are a few counts of this clonotype. A clone one base away is much larger, so this may be a read error. The chain has TRBV3-1 and TRBJ2-2, with D hard to call. The CDR3 totals 13 residues. CDR1 and CDR2 from the germline V gene are LGHDT and YNNKEL (reference sequence). CDR3 bases: TGTGCCAGCAACCAAGACTTCACCGGGGAGCTGTTTTTT. Amino acids: CASNQDFTGELFF.

This clonotype occurred many times. The chain combines TRBV11-2 with TRBJ1-6; no reliable D call. V was clipped by 8 bases and J by 0 bases, with 14 bases between them. Germline lookup yields CDR1 SGHAT and CDR2 FQNNGV. The CDR3 contains 16 residues. CDR3: CASDRYSSSYNSPLHF. The CDR3 coding sequence is TGTGCCAGCGACCGGTACAGCAGCTCCTATAATTCACCCCTCCACTTT.

This clonotype was counted many times. CDR3 DNA: TGTGCCAGCAGCAAGACGGGGGTTTCTGAAAAACTGTTTTTT. It codes for CASSKTGVSEKLFF. The V call is TRBV11-2, the J call TRBJ1-4, with a tentative D call TRBD1 (5 bases). There are 14 residues in the CDR3. Germline V lookup: CDR1 SGHAT, CDR2 FQNNGV. The V gene lost 5 bases and the J gene lost 7 bases, with 14 bases spanning the gap.

This chain joins TRBV3-1 and TRBJ2-2, with D possibly being TRBD1 (6 bases). The CDR3 runs 17 residues. CDR1 and CDR2 (germline): LGHDT, YNNKEL (reference sequence). With 1 base removed from V and 1 base from J, the gap between germline ends came to 13 bases. CDR3 region: CASSQARGGLNTGELFF. CDR3 nucleotide sequence: TGTGCCAGCAGCCAAGCCAGGGGTGGACTGAACACCGGGGAGCTGTTTTTT.

The chain links TRBV27 to TRBJ2-7; tentatively, D is TRBD1 or TRBD2 (5 bases each). The V end lost 6 bases, the J end lost 2 bases, and 11 bases lay between the germline ends. The CDR3 runs 13 residues. Germline-derived CDR1 and CDR2 are MNHEY and SMNVEV (reference sequence). CDR3 residues: CASSNGAAYEQYF. CDR3 sequence (DNA): TGTGCCAGCAGCAACGGGGCCGCCTACGAGCAGTACTTC.

The chain is built from TRBV7-9 and TRBJ2-1; TRBD2 matches at 11 bases. The CDR3 runs to 18 residues. Germline V gives CDR1 SEHNR, CDR2 FQNEAQ (reference sequence). V lost 1 base, J lost 9 bases, and 14 bases stayed unmatched. The CDR3 spells CASSLGRDSSGGRGEQFF. DNA of the CDR3: TGTGCCAGCAGCTTAGGGCGGGACTCTAGCGGGGGGCGGGGTGAGCAGTTCTTC.

This clonotype was seen many times. The chain has TRBV12-3 or TRBV12-4 and TRBJ2-2; tentative D call: TRBD1 (6 bases). The CDR3 length is 13 residues. V lost 7 bases, J lost 3 bases, and 9 bases lay in between. CDR3 nucleotide sequence: TGTGCCAGCACCTCAGGGGACACCGGGGAGCTGTTTTTT. It translates to CASTSGDTGELFF.

This clonotype was counted at least ten times. The CDR3 nucleotides read TGTGCCAGCAGTGAAGTTTTTGACAGGTCCCTACAGGGTACGCAGTATTTT. Translating gives CASSEVFDRSLQGTQYF. The gene calls are TRBV6-1 and TRBJ2-3, with D possibly matching TRBD1 (6 bases). This CDR3 has 17 amino acids. Germline lookup yields CDR1 MNHNS and CDR2 SASEGT. Trimming shortened V by 1 base and J by 8 bases, and 22 bases separated the two germline ends.

This clonotype was seen more than once but under ten times. Germline is not matched at one junction end, which may reflect a read error. This rearrangement joins TRBV2 to TRBJ1-3, with a weak D call TRBD1 (6 bases). Looked up from germline, CDR1 is SNHLY and CDR2 is FYNNEI. CDR3 length equals 15 residues. This chain's CDR3 is CASSEASGAGNTMYF. The CDR3 nucleotides are TGTGCCAGCAGTGAAGCTTCAGGGGCTGGAAACACCATGTATTTT.

There are many counts of this clonotype. The chain joins TRBV20-1 to TRBJ1-1; D is undetermined. This CDR3 is 14 amino acids long. Trimming stripped 0 bases from V and 1 base from J, with 9 bases between. Per the germline V gene, CDR1 is DFQATT and CDR2 is SNEGSKA (reference sequence). CDR3 nucleotide sequence: TGCAGTGCTAGAGATCCACTGGGGAACACTGAAGCTTTCTTT. Protein sequence: CSARDPLGNTEAFF.

This chain connects TRBV4-2 to TRBJ1-1; D is uncertain. Germline V gives CDR1 LGHNA, CDR2 YNFKEQ. V was trimmed by 5 bases and J by 6 bases, leaving 16 bases between them. The CDR3 has 14 amino acids. CDR3 sequence reads: CASSSGPPDAEAFF. DNA for the CDR3: TGTGCCAGCAGCTCCGGACCTCCTGACGCTGAAGCTTTCTTT.

This clonotype was observed many times. The rearrangement joins TRBV6-1 to TRBJ2-7; TRBD2 agrees at 11 bases. The CDR3 covers 14 residues. V trimming: 4 bases; J trimming: 7 bases; junction bases outside the gene matches: 6. CDR1 and CDR2 from the germline V gene are MNHNS and SASEGT. CDR3 protein: CASSGLAGSGEQYF. The DNA for the CDR3 is TGTGCCAGCAGTGGACTAGCGGGGTCTGGTGAGCAGTACTTC.

This clonotype was seen repeatedly, ten times or more. Written as DNA, the CDR3 is TGTGCCAGCAGTTTCAGGACCGCGCCCGGTGAGCAGTACTTC. It yields the protein CASSFRTAPGEQYF. This chain links TRBV27 with TRBJ2-7; D not resolved. Germline V lookup: CDR1 MNHEY, CDR2 SMNVEV (reference sequence). The length of the CDR3 is 14 residues. Trimming removed 3 bases from V and 7 bases from J, with 16 bases in between.